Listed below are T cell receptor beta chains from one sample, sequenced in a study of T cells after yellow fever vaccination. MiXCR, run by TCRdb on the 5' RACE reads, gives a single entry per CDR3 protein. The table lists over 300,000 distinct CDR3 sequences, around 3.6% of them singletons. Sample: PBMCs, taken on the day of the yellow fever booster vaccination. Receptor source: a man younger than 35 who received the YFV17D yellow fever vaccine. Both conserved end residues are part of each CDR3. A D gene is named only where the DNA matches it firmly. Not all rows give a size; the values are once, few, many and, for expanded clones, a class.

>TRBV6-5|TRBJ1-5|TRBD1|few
CASSRTGGVSNQPQHF
TGTGCCAGCAGTCGGACAGGGGGTGTGAGCAATCAGCCCCAGCATTTT
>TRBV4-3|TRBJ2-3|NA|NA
CASSQEGNTDTQYF
TGCGCCAGCAGCCAAGAAGGCAACACAGATACGCAGTATTTT
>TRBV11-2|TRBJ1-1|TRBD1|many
CASSLAGTGNTEAFF
TGTGCCAGCAGCTTAGCCGGGACAGGGAACACTGAAGCTTTCTTT
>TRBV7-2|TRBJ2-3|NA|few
CASSLPLRVDTQYF
TGTGCCAGCAGCTTGCCTCTCAGGGTTGATACGCAGTATTTT
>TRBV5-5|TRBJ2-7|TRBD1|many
CASSQGDRGHGEQYF
TGTGCCAGCAGCCAAGGGGACAGGGGGCACGGGGAGCAGTACTTC
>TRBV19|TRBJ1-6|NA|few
CASSITGPRSSPLHF
TGTGCCAGTAGTATTACAGGGCCCCGGAGTTCACCCCTCCACTTT
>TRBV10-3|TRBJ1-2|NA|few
CAADPSGGYGYTF
TGTGCCGCCGACCCGAGTGGTGGTTATGGCTACACCTTC
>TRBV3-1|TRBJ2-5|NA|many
CASSGGLVETQYF
TGTGCCAGCAGCGGGGGTCTGGTGGAGACCCAGTACTTC
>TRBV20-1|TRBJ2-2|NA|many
CSARDSNTGELFF
TGCAGTGCTAGAGATAGTAACACCGGGGAGCTGTTTTTT
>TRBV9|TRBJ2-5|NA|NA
CASSGGNSIIQTQYF
TGTGCCAGCAGCGGAGGAAACAGCATTATCCAGACCCAGTACTTC
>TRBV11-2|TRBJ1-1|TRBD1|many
CASSPSTGGYTEAFF
TGTGCCAGCAGCCCTAGCACAGGGGGTTACACTGAAGCTTTCTTT
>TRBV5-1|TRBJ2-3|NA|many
CASSWGAGTDTQYF
TGCGCCAGCAGCTGGGGGGCCGGGACAGATACGCAGTATTTT
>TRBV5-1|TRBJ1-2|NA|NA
CASSLETGGLSGYGYTF
TGCGCCAGCAGCTTGGAGACAGGCGGATTAAGCGGCTATGGCTACACCTTC
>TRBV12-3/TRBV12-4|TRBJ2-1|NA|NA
CASSLVLGRIYNEQFF
TGTGCCAGCAGTTTGGTACTAGGACGGATCTACAATGAGCAGTTCTTC
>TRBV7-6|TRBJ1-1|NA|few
CASSSGRSNTEAFF
TGTGCCAGCAGCTCCGGACGGTCGAACACTGAAGCTTTCTTT
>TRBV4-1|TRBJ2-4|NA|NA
CASSQNSMGIQYF
TGCGCCAGCAGCCAAAACTCCATGGGCATTCAGTACTTC